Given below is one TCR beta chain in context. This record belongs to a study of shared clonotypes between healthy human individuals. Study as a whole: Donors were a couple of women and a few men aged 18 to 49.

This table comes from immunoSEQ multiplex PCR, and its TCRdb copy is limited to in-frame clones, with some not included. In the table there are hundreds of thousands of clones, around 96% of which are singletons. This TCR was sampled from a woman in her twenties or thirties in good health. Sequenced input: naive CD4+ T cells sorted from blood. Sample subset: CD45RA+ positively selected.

For the CDR3, the DNA is TGTGCCAGCAGTGTCACCGGGGGACTAGCGGACCTGAACACCGGGGAGCTGTTTTTT. It specifies CASSVTGGLADLNTGELFF. The chain has TRBV6-1 and TRBJ2-2, with 11 bases that match TRBD2. Trimming at V came to 4 bases and at J to 1 base, leaving 11 bases not matched to a gene. Germline-derived CDR1 and CDR2 are MNHNS and SASEGT. The CDR3 totals 19 residues.